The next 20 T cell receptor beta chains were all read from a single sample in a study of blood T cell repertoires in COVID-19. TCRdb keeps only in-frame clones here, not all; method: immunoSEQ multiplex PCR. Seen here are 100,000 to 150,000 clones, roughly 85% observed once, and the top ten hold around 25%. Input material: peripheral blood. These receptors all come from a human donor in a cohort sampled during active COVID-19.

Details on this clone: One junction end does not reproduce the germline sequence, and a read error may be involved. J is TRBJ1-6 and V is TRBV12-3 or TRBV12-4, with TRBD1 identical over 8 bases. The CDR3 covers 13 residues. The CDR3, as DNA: TGTGCCAGCAGTTTAGGACAGGGGACTCATCAGGACTTT. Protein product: CASSLGQGTHQDF.

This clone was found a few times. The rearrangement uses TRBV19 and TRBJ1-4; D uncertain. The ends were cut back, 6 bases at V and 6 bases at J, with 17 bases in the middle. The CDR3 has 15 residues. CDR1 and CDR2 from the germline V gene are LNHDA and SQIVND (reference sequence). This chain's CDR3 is CASSHSPEEHEKLFF. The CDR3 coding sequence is TGTGCCAGTAGCCATTCACCAGAAGAACATGAAAAACTGTTTTTT.

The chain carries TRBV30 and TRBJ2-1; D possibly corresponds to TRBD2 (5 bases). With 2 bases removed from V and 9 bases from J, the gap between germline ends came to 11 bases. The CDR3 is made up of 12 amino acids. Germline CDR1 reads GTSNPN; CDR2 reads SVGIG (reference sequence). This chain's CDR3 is CAWSPLAGEQFF. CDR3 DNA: TGTGCCTGGAGTCCGCTGGCGGGTGAGCAGTTCTTC.

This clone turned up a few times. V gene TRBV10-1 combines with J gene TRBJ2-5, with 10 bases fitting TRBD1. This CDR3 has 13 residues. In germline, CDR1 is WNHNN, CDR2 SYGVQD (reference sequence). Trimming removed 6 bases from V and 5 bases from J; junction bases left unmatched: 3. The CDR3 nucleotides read TGCGCCAGCAGGGGGACAGGGGTTGAGACCCAGTACTTC. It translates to CASRGTGVETQYF.

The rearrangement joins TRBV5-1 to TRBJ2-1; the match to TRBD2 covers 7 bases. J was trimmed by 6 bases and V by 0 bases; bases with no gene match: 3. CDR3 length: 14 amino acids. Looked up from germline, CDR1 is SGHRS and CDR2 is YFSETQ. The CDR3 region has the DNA TGCGCCAGCAGCTTGGGAGGGGAGGGCAATGAGCAGTTCTTC. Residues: CASSLGGEGNEQFF.

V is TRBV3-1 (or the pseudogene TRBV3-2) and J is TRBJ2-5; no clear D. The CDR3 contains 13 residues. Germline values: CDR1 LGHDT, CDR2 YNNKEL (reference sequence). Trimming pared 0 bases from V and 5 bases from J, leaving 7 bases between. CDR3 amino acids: CASSQEVRETQYF. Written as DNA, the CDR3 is TGTGCCAGCAGCCAAGAAGTCCGGGAGACCCAGTACTTC.

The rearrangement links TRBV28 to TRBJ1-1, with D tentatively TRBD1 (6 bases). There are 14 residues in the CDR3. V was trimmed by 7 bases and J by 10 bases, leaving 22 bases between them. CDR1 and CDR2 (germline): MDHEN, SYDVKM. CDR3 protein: CASTPGQFTGAAFF. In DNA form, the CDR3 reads TGTGCCAGCACTCCTGGACAGTTTACCGGGGCAGCTTTCTTT. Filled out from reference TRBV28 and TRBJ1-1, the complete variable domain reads DVKVTQSSRYLVKRTGEKVFLECVQDMDHENMFWYRQDPGLGLRLIYFSYDVKMKEKGDIPEGYSVSREKKERFSLILESASTNQTSMYLCASTPGQFTGAAFFGQGTRLTVV.

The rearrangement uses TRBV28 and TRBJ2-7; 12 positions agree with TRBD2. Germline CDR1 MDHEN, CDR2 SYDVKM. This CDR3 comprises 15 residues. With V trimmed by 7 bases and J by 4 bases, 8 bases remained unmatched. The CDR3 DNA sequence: TGTGCCAGCATAGCCGTACTAGCGGGAGGATACGAGCAGTACTTC. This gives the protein CASIAVLAGGYEQYF.

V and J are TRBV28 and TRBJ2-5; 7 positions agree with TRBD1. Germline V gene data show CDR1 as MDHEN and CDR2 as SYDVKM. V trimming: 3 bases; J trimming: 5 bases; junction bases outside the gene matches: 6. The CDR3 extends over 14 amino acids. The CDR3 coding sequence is TGTGCCAGCAGTTTGGGCCGCAGGGGGGAGACCCAGTACTTC. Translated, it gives CASSLGRRGETQYF.

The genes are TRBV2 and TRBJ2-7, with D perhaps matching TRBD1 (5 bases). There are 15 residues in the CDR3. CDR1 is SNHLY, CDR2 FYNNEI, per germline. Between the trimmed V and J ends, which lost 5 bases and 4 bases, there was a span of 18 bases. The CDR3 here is CASSMPDRFNYEQYF. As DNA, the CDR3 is TGTGCCAGCAGTATGCCCGACAGATTTAATTACGAGCAGTACTTC.

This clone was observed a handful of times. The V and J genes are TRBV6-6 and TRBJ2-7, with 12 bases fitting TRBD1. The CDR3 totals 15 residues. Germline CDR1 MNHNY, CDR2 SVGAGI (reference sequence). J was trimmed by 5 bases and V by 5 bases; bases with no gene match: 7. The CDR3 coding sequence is TGTGCCAGCAGTACCGCGGGGACAGGGGGCCACGAGCAGTACTTC. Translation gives CASSTAGTGGHEQYF.

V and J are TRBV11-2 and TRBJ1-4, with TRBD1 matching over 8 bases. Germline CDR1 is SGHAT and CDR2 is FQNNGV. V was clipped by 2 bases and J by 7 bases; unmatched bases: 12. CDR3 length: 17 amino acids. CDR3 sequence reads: CASSLKFRQGAFEKLFF. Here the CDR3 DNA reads TGTGCCAGCAGCTTAAAATTTCGGCAGGGGGCGTTTGAAAAACTGTTTTTT.

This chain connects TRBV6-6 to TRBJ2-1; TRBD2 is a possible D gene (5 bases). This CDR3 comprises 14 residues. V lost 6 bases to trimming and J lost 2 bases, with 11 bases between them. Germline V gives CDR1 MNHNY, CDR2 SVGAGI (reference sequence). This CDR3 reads CASREAEPYNEQFF. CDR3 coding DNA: TGTGCCAGCAGGGAGGCCGAGCCCTACAATGAGCAGTTCTTC.

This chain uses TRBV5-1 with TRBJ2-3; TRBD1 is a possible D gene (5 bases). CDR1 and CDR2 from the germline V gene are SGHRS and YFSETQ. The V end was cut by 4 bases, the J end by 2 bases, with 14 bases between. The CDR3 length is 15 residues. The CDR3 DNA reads TGCGCCAGCAGCCTCGGTAGGGGCCCCACAGATACGCAGTATTTT. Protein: CASSLGRGPTDTQYF.

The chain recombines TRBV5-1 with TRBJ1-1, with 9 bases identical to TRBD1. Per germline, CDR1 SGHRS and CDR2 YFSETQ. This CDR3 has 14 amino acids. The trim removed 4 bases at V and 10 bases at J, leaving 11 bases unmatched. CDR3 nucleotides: TGCGCCAGCAGCCCACCGGGACAGGGTATCGGAGCTTTCTTT. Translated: CASSPPGQGIGAFF.

The CDR3 region is CASSASTGTGEEKLFF. The CDR3 DNA reads TGTGCCAGCAGTGCCTCGACCGGGACAGGCGAAGAAAAACTGTTTTTT. This chain joins TRBV6-1 and TRBJ1-4; 8 bases line up with TRBD1. Germline V gives CDR1 MNHNS, CDR2 SASEGT. The CDR3 has 16 residues. With 4 bases clipped from V and 8 bases from J, the junction kept 12 bases outside the gene matches.

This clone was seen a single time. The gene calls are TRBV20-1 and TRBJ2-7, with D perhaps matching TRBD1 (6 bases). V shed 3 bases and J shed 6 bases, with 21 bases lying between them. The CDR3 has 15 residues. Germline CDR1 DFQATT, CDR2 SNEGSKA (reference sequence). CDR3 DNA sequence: TGCAGTGCTAGTTCTCCAGGGGACGCCTCTAGCGAGCAGTACTTC. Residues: CSASSPGDASSEQYF.

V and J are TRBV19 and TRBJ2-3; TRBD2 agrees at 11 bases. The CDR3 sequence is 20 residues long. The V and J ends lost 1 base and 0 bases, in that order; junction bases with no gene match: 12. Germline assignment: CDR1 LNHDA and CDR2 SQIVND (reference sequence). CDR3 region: CASSIAGTSGDLQSTDTQYF. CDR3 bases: TGTGCCAGTAGTATAGCCGGGACTAGCGGCGATTTACAGAGCACAGATACGCAGTATTTT.

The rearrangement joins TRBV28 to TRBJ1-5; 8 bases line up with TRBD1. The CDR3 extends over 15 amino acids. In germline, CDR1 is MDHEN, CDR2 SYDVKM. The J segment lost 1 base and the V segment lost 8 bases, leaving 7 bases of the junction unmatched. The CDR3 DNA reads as TGTGCCAGCGGTCAGGGGGCCCGGAGCAATCAGCCCCAGCATTTT. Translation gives CASGQGARSNQPQHF.

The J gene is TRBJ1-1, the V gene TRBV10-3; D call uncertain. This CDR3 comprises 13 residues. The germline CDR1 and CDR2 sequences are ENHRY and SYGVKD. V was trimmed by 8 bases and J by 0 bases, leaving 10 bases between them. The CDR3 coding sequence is TGTGCCATCTCTAGCAACATGAACACTGAAGCTTTCTTT. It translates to CAISSNMNTEAFF.